This is a list of T cell receptor beta chains from one sample in a study of human T cells and chemical hapten exposure. TCRdb used MiXCR to reprocess the RACE reads, holding one entry per CDR3 protein. The sample yields 300,000 to 400,000 distinct CDR3 sequences, 5.1% seen once. The sample consisted of whole blood, taken in connection with sensitization to the hapten diphenylcyclopropenone (DPC). The receptors stem from a woman aged 45-65 years with alopecia areata. Some clones in this sample may be carry-over from other donors' samples. Both conserved end residues are part of each CDR3. The D gene is left open where the match is weak. A clone size is listed for some rows: how often the clone was seen (once, few, many), or a class if it is expanded.

NA	TRBV7-2	NA	TRBJ1-5	TGTGCCAACCTTAACCAGCCCCAGCATTTT	CANLNQPQHF
NA	TRBV29-1	many	TRBJ2-3	TGCAGCGTTCGTAGCACAGATACGCAGTATTTT	CSVRSTDTQYF
NA	TRBV9	many	TRBJ2-5	TGTGCCAGCAGCGTAGCTTCGCTGGAGACCCAGTACTTC	CASSVASLETQYF
NA	TRBV20-1	many	TRBJ2-3	TGCAGTGCGAGCACAGATACGCAGTATTTT	CSASTDTQYF
TRBD1	TRBV10-3	many	TRBJ1-6	TGTGCCACTACGGACAGGGCTCGCGATTCACCCCTCCACTTT	CATTDRARDSPLHF
TRBD1	TRBV6-6	few	TRBJ1-1	TGTGCCAGCAGTTACCCCGGGACAGGGCTCACTGAAGCTTTCTTT	CASSYPGTGLTEAFF
NA	TRBV6-1	few	TRBJ1-1	TGTGCCAGCAGTGAAGCTCCGAGGAGAGGGACGGGGACTGAAGCTTTCTTT	CASSEAPRRGTGTEAFF
TRBD2	TRBV10-2	many	TRBJ2-1	TGCGCCAGCAGTGGGCCGCCAGCGGGAGGGCCCTACAATGAGCAGTTCTTC	CASSGPPAGGPYNEQFF
NA	TRBV7-9	many	TRBJ2-2	TGTGCCAGCAGCTCCGGGGGCGGGAGACCTTGGACCGGGGAGCTGTTTTTT	CASSSGGGRPWTGELFF
NA	TRBV7-8	few	TRBJ1-3	TGTGCCAGCAGCTTGCGACCGGGTTTCTCCAACACCATATATTTT	CASSLRPGFSNTIYF
NA	TRBV5-1	many	TRBJ2-1	TGCGCCAGCAGCTTGGATCCAGGGAGAGATGAGCAGTTCTTC	CASSLDPGRDEQFF
NA	TRBV9	NA	TRBJ2-2	TGTGCCAGCAGCGTAGTGAGCTCCGGGGAGCTGTTTTTT	CASSVVSSGELFF
NA	TRBV7-9	NA	TRBJ1-2	TGTGCCAGCAGCTTAGGTCAGGGAGAACGCTATGGCTACACCTTC	CASSLGQGERYGYTF